This T cell receptor beta chain came from a study of cytomegalovirus exposure and HLA in healthy donors. Germline values: CDR1 SGHAT, CDR2 FQNNGV. The CDR3 is 15 residues long. J gave up 8 bases and V 5 bases, and 11 bases lay outside the gene matches. The primer mix had 60 Vbeta and 13 Jbeta primers. Clones were sequenced by immunoSEQ multiplex PCR, and TCRdb holds only the in-frame ones, with some missing. The repertoire holds 140,000 to 150,000 clones, 76% seen once, with around 1.7% in the top ten. On this clone: What it binds is not known.

Findings and caveats of the study: Most TCR beta V segments were productive about 87% or about 30% of the time in an earlier analysis. HLA restriction was apparent for most CMV-associated TCR beta chains in a later analysis. There were some V segments, including TRBV6-2 and TRBV6-3, excluded as indistinguishable.

This receptor was obtained from a woman aged 40-49 years in good health and CMV-seronegative. V gene TRBV11-2 combines with J gene TRBJ1-3; 8 bases agree with TRBD1. The sequenced sample was PBMCs. The CDR3 reads CASSVGQGNWDTIYF. The CDR3, as DNA: TGTGCCAGCAGCGTTGGACAGGGAAATTGGGACACCATATATTTT.